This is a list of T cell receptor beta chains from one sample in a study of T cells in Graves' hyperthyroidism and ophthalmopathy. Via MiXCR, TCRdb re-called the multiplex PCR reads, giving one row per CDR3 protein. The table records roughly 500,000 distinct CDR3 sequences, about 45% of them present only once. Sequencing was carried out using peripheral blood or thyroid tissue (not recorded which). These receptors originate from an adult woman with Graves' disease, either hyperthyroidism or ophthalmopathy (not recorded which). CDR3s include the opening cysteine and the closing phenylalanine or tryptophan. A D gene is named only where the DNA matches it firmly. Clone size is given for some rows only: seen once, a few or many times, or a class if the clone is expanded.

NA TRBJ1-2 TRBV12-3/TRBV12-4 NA TGTGCCAGCAGTTTGTGGCAGATCTATGGCTACACCTTC CASSLWQIYGYTF
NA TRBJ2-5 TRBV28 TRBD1 TGTGCCAGCAGGGTACGCTGGACAGGGGCACAAGAGACCCAGTACTTC CASRVRWTGAQETQYF
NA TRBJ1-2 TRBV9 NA TGTGCCAGCAGCGTAGACGTTAACTATGGCTACACCTTC CASSVDVNYGYTF
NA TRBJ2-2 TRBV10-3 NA TGTGCCAGCAGGGCCTCGGCCGCCAACACCGGGGAGCTGTTTTTT CASRASAANTGELFF
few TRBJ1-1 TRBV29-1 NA TGTGCCAGCAGTTCACCCCCCCAGGGAGACACTGAAGCTTTCTTT CASSSPPQGDTEAFF
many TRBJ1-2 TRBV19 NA TGTGCCACCTCCCCCCGACAAGCGGGCTATGGCTACACCTTC CATSPRQAGYGYTF
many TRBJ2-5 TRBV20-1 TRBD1 TGCAGTGCTAGAGATGGGGGCAGGGGGCAAAGAGAGACCCAGTACTTC CSARDGGRGQRETQYF
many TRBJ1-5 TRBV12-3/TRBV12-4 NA TGTGCCAGCAGTTCCGCCAGGGGCGGGCAGCCCCAGCATTTT CASSSARGGQPQHF
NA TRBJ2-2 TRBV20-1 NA TGCAGTGCTACCAGGACAGGGGAGCTGTTTTTT CSATRTGELFF
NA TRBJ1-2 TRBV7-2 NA TGTGCCAGCAGCTTAGGGGACAAGGGCTATGGCTACACCTTC CASSLGDKGYGYTF
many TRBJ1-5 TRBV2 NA TGTGCCACCACCGTTAATAGCAATCAGCCCCAGCATTTT CATTVNSNQPQHF
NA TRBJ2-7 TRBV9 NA TGTGCCAGCAGCGTAGGCGAAACCTACGAGCAGTACTTC CASSVGETYEQYF
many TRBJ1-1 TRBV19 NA TGTGCCAGTAGTATAGGGACCTTGAACACTGAAGCTTTCTTT CASSIGTLNTEAFF
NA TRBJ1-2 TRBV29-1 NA TGCAGCGTTGAAGGGGCTCATTATGGCTACACCTTC CSVEGAHYGYTF
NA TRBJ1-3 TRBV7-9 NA TGTGCCAGCAGCGCACAGGTACACTCTGGAAACACCATATATTTT CASSAQVHSGNTIYF
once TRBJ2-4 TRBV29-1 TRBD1 TGCAGCTTCCGGGACAGAAACATTCAGTACTTC CSFRDRNIQYF
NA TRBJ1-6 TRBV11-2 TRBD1 TGTGCCAGCAGCTCAACAGGGACAGGCCCCGGCCCCCTCCACTTT CASSSTGTGPGPLHF
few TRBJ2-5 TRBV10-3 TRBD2 TGTGCCAGCAGTCTGTTAGGACCCCTGACTATGGCGGGAGGGCCCCTCCAAGAGACCCAGTACTTC CASSLLGPLTMAGGPLQETQYF
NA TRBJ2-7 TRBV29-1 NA TGCAGCCTGAAGGAGGGGTACGAGCAGTACTTC CSLKEGYEQYF
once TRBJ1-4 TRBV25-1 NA TGTGCCAGCAGTTCACCCCGGGACTCCGCAACTAATGAAAAACTGTTTTTT CASSSPRDSATNEKLFF
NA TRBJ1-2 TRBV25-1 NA TGTGCCAGCAGCCCCTTGGGGGGTAACTATGGCTACACCTTC CASSPLGGNYGYTF
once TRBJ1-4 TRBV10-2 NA TGCGCCAGCAGTGCGACCCTTAATGAAAAACTGTTTTTT CASSATLNEKLFF
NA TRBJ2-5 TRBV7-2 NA TGTGCCAGCAGCTTATACGGGACGGAGGGTCAGGAGACCCAGTACTTC CASSLYGTEGQETQYF
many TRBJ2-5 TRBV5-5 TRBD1 TGTGCCAGCACCTATTCAGGGGGCGTCCAAGAGACCCAGTACTTC CASTYSGGVQETQYF
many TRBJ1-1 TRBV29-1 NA TGCAGCGGAAGAACGTTGAACACTGAAGCTTTCTTT CSGRTLNTEAFF
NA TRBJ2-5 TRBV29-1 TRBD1 TGCAGCGTTGGGACAGGGGGCTTTCGAAAAGAGACCCAGTACTTC CSVGTGGFRKETQYF
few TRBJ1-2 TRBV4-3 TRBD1 TGCGCCAGCAGCCAAAATCAGGGGGGAAGTTATGGCTACACCTTC CASSQNQGGSYGYTF
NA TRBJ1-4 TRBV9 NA TGTGCCAGCCAGCAGACCCCTAATGAAAAACTGTTTTTT CASQQTPNEKLFF
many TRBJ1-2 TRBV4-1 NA TGCGCCAGCAGCCAAGCAGCTGAGAATTCTAACTATGGCTACACCTTC CASSQAAENSNYGYTF
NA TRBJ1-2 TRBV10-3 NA TGTGCCATCAGTGGGGTTAACTATGGCTACACCTTC CAISGVNYGYTF
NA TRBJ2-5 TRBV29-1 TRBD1 TGCAGCGTGGAGGAACCGACAGGGGAGACCCAGTACTTC CSVEEPTGETQYF
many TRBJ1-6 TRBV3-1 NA TGTGCCAGCAGCCAAGTACGCAATTCACCCCTCCACTTT CASSQVRNSPLHF
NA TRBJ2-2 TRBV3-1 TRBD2 TGTGCCAGCAGCCGAAGGGGAGGAGCGGGAGGAACCGGGGAGCTGTTTTTT CASSRRGGAGGTGELFF
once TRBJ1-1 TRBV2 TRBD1 TGTGCCAGCAGGACTACAGGGGTTGCCACTGAAGCTTTCTTT CASRTTGVATEAFF
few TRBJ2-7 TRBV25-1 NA TGTGCCAGCAGTCCAATCCCCCGGGCCTACGAGCAGTACTTC CASSPIPRAYEQYF
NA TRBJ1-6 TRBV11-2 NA TGTGCCAGCAAACTCGGGGCGCCGTGGAATTCACCCCTCCACTTT CASKLGAPWNSPLHF
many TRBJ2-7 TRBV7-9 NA TGTGCCAGCAGTTGGACAGCCTACGAGCAGTACTTC CASSWTAYEQYF
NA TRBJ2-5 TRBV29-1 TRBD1 TGCAGCGTAGGGGGCCGAGAGACCCAGTACTTC CSVGGRETQYF
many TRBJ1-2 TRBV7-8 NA TGTGCCAGCAGCTCATCGGAACAGCTTAACTATGGCTACACCTTC CASSSSEQLNYGYTF
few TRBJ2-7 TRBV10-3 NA TGTGCCATCAACCCCGGGACGGACTCCTACGAGCAGTACTTC CAINPGTDSYEQYF
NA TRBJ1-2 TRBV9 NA TGTGCCAGCAGCGTAGGGGCTAACTATGGCTACACCTTC CASSVGANYGYTF
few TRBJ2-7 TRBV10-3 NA TGTGCCATCGCCGGGGTTGGCTACGAGCAGTACTTC CAIAGVGYEQYF
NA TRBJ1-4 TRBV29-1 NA TGCAGCGACGAGAGAAATGAAAAACTGTTTTTT CSDERNEKLFF
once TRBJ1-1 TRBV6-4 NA TGTGCCAGCAGTGACTCCGTGGACACTGAAGCTTTCTTT CASSDSVDTEAFF
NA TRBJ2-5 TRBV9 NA TGTGCCAGCAGCGTAGCTGTGGGGTCGGAGACCCAGTACTTC CASSVAVGSETQYF
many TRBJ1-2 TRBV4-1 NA TGCGCCAGCAGCCTTTCCAGCGGGGGGAACTATGGCTACACCTTC CASSLSSGGNYGYTF
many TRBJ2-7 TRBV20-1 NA TGCAGTGCAGGTGGACAGTTCTACGAGCAGTACTTC CSAGGQFYEQYF
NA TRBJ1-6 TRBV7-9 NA TGTGCCAGCAGCCCCGGGGGGGATGGCTCACCCCTCCACTTT CASSPGGDGSPLHF
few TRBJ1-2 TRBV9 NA TGTGCCAGCAGCGTAGGGGGGAGCGTCACCTTC CASSVGGSVTF
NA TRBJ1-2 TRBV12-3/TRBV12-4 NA TGTGCCAGCACTTTGGGGGGCGGTTATGGCTACACCTTC CASTLGGGYGYTF
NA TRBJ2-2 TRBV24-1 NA TGTGCCACCGGGCAGTATACCGGGGAGCTGTTTTTT CATGQYTGELFF
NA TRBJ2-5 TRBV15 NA TGTGCCACCAGCAAGACAGGCCCCGAAGAGACCCAGTACTTC CATSKTGPEETQYF
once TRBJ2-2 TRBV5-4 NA TGTGCCAGCAGCTCAGTGACAGGTCCCGGGGAGCTGTTTTTT CASSSVTGPGELFF
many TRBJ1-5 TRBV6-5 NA TGTGCCAGCAGTTACTCCGCAGGATCGGATCAGCCCCAGCATTTT CASSYSAGSDQPQHF
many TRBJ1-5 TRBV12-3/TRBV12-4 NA TGTGCCAGCAGTTCATCCTCAATCAAGCCCCAGCATTTT CASSSSSIKPQHF